The clone carrying this T cell receptor beta chain was detected once. What it binds is unknown. Germline V lookup: CDR1 SGDLS, CDR2 YYNGEE. The CDR3 length is 16 residues. Trimming stripped 0 bases from V and 4 bases from J, with 13 bases between. These data are taken from a study of shared clonotypes between healthy human individuals. Study as a whole: A couple of female and a few male donors aged 18 to 49 were enrolled.

Study-wide findings and caveats: The low donor count limited represented genetic and exposure-history diversity. The four-donor shared clonotypes exceeded non-shared clonotypes in generation probability, with non-shared ones scoring lower.

Sequencing was performed with immunoSEQ multiplex PCR; in TCRdb, only in-frame clones are kept and a portion is missing. The sample holds a few million clones, 93% seen once. The sample taken for sequencing was naive CD4+ T cells from PBMCs. The subset: CD45RA+ positively selected. This TCR was recovered from a man aged 18 to 29 in good health. Some clones in this sample may be carry-over from other donors' samples. The chain employs TRBV9 and TRBJ1-4, with D possibly being TRBD1 (5 bases). DNA for the CDR3: TGTGCCAGCAGCGTAGGGACCGGGACCCGTAATGAAAAACTGTTTTTT. Amino acid sequence: CASSVGTGTRNEKLFF.